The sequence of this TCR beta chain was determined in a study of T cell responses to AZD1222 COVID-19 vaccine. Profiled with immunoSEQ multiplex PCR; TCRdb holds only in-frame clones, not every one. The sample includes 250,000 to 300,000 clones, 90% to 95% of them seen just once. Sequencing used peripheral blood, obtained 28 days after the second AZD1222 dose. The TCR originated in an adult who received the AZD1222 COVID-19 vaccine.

DNA for the CDR3: TGTGCCAGCAGCGTAGGGGCCGGGGCTTACGAGCAGTACTTC. Protein: CASSVGAGAYEQYF. The chain employs TRBV9 and TRBJ2-7, with D perhaps given as TRBD1 or TRBD2 (5 bases each). This CDR3 comprises 14 residues. The germline CDR1 and CDR2 sequences are SGDLS and YYNGEE. The V end was cut by 0 bases, the J end by 4 bases, with 11 bases between.